The sequence of this T cell receptor beta chain was determined in a study of cytomegalovirus exposure and HLA in healthy donors (TCRdb year 2017). A note on the overall study: In an earlier analysis of 587 of the donors, 250 to 300 Gb of sequence data and 100 million or so unique TCR beta sequences from 180 million or so T cells were reported. Donor age, sex, ethnicity and CMV serostatus were compiled together with the repertoire data. An early release covering over 500 HLA-typed donors comprised approximately 290 gigabases of sequencing data and around 86 million unique TCR sequences. To study patterns of TCR occurrence, a later analysis re-analyzed previously published TCR beta repertoires from 550 to 800 donors and added high-resolution HLA genotyping. In addition to the first cohort of around 670 subjects, a separate validation cohort of 100 to 150 different subjects was used. A later genetic analysis used genome-wide SNP genotypes for 398 of the 666 donors, treating that subset as a discovery cohort. Of the roughly 400 genotyped donors, around 81% fell in the genetic ancestry cluster associated with self-reported Caucasian donors. In an earlier analysis of more than 550 of the donors, high-throughput TCR beta sequencing was used to judge whether each TCR beta V gene segment behaved as functional or pseudogenic. Rather than drawing on any new phenotypic data, the later analysis identified candidate immune exposures from TCR beta sequences and the way those sequences occurred across donors. The number of typed donors differed by locus: about 620-640 for A, B, C, DRB1 and DQB1; approximately 520 for DQA1; over 600 for DPA1; and approximately 450 for DPB1. The study aimed to test whether signatures of past pathogen exposure could be identified by cataloging public T cell receptors. HLA typing covered class I and class II loci at four-digit resolution. Roughly 5 DR-DQ haplotypes were treated as single units for association and clustering because of strong linkage in the cohort. To predict cytomegalovirus infection status, the study combined high-throughput TCR immunosequencing, statistical association of individual TCRs with disease status, and machine learning. On average, around 230,000 unique TCR beta nucleotide sequences were sequenced per donor among a few hundred genotyped donors of the cohort, with 15% to 20% of those sequences being non-productive. Using immunosequencing, the study profiled T cell repertoires from approximately 700 subjects and related those repertoires to cytomegalovirus serostatus. Every discovery cohort repertoire had been produced on one sequencing platform.

The paper's findings and limits, for the study overall: A later genetic analysis reported fewer N-insertions in productive TCRs among donors in an Asian-associated ancestry cluster than the roughly 720-donor mean. In a later analysis, the rate of TCR association differed among HLA loci, with DRB1 alleles having the most associated TCRs and HLA-C alleles having the fewest. CMV serostatus was the only immune exposure information available for the cohort. A cluster of highly shared sequence variants was judged likely to be a technical artifact of the sequencing pipeline. Assigning TCR associations to individual alleles was difficult when HLA alleles, especially DR and DQ, strongly co-occurred. In the study, about 150 TCR beta chains were listed as associated with cytomegalovirus. In an earlier analysis of over 550 of the donors, most TCR beta V segments were observed in productive rearrangements about 87% or about 30% of the time, broadly matching IMGT annotations. The 87-base-pair reads could not distinguish some IMGT-functional V segments, including TRBV6-2 and TRBV6-3, so those segments were excluded. In a later analysis, HLA-associated TCR beta chains showed more clonal expansion and lower generation probabilities than non-associated chains that were equally common. Three of the identified cytomegalovirus-associated TCR beta chains were confirmed in vitro to be specific for cytomegalovirus antigens. While some public TCRs were present in many individuals, most TCR sequences turned up only very rarely across donors. The presence/absence analyses assumed that sequencing depth was roughly uniform across donors, and that assumption may not be true. According to a later analysis, most CMV-associated TCR beta chains appeared to be HLA-restricted, and the HLA associations seemed to be driven largely by CMV exposure. A further reported finding was that TCR beta sequences accurately predicted the HLA-A and HLA-B alleles for most subjects in the first cohort. Correlated functional status among segregating V segments might be attributable to linkage disequilibrium, but an unknown experimental factor could not be ruled out. In a later analysis, several top co-occurrence clusters were reported to appear linked to parvovirus B19, influenza, CMV and Epstein-Barr virus. Specific HLA alleles were associated with over 15,000 TCR beta sequences at a false discovery rate of 0.05 in a later analysis. This cohort had only TCR beta chains sequenced, and the lack of alpha or paired-chain data limited which features could be detected. Because HLA typing was missing for some donors at each locus, association tests included only the typed subset. The earlier analysis of approximately 560 of the donors excluded some 15 rarely observed V segments, including chromosome 9 orphons, because counts were too low. The classifier was reported to diagnose cytomegalovirus status with high specificity and sensitivity in both the original cohort and the validation cohort. The authors suggested that the approach could potentially be extended to other disease states and immunological phenotypes. An association between a missense DCLRE1C variant and V-gene and J-gene trimming of TCR beta chains was found in a later genetic analysis and replicated in an independent cohort.

To note about this clone: Its binding antigen is unknown. No much larger clone exists at a distance of one base, and base qualities are not known.

The cohort comprised approximately 700 healthy bone marrow donors. At the time of sampling, all cohort members were nominally healthy, though unrecorded immune exposures were likely present. The donor was CMV seronegative and belonged to the group of 350 or so seronegative cohort members. A peripheral blood sample was collected from each donor, and TCR beta sequencing was performed on peripheral blood mononuclear cells. Genomic DNA was extracted from the blood cell samples with the Qiagen DNeasy Blood Extraction Kit. The library was obtained by the immunoSEQ multiplex PCR assay. For the multiplex PCR, a mixture combining 60 forward primers for TCR Vbeta segments and 13 reverse primers for TCR Jbeta segments was used. The CDR3 region of rearranged TCR beta genes was amplified from genomic DNA with a multiplex PCR assay. On the Illumina HiSeq System, the amplified TCR beta libraries were sequenced as 87-base-pair reads. In the authors' own workflow: A later analysis counted about 76 million unique TCR beta chains across the 666 repertoires, and 9.5 million to 11 million of these chains were shared by at least two donors. To remove PCR and sequencing errors, raw reads were error-corrected and collapsed into unique sequences using a nearest-neighbor algorithm that merged closely related sequences. Alignment of CDR3 sequences to IMGT reference sequences was used to assign V, D and J gene segments. For a sequence to be retained, a match of at least six nucleotides to both a V gene segment and a J gene segment was required. Rearrangements were classified as productive when the CDR3 lacked stop codons and remained in frame with V and J, and all other rearrangements were classified as non-productive. Following IMGT convention, CDR3 was defined as the stretch from the second conserved V-encoded cysteine to the conserved J-encoded phenylalanine. The earlier analysis of about 610 of the donors excluded any sequence lacking an unambiguous match to a single V gene segment. An earlier analysis of a few hundred of the donors called V segments functional above 56.7% productive rearrangements and segregating when the between-donor standard deviation exceeded 5%. To diagnose cytomegalovirus status from the catalog of TCR beta chain sequences, a statistical classification framework was built. A later analysis assigned V and J genes by comparing TCR nucleotide sequences with IMGT/GENE-DB human TR gene sequences. Using the TCRdist pipeline, a later analysis assigned CDR3 sequences along with most-parsimonious VDJ recombination scenarios. In a later analysis, each TCR beta chain was defined by its CDR3 amino acid sequence together with its V-gene family, and reads without a unique V-gene family were excluded. A later analysis removed 592 highly shared, low-generation-probability nucleotide sequences to deal with suspected cross-contamination and a sequencing artifact. In a later analysis, a clonal expansion index was calculated for each public chain from normalized within-repertoire ranks of inferred template counts. Generation probabilities in a later analysis came from a VDJ recombination model fitted to out-of-frame rearrangements, and those results were checked against IGoR. In a later analysis, TCR-TCR, TCR-HLA and TCR-CMV co-occurrence was scored with hypergeometric tests, and a repertoire-size bias correction was applied to TCR pairs. In a later analysis, false discovery rates were estimated by permuting HLA or CMV assignments 20 times. A later analysis grouped co-occurring TCRs with DBSCAN, adding TCRdist sequence similarity when clustering within HLA-allele-positive subsets. Repertoires with fewer than 30,000 or more than 120,000 public chains were left out of co-occurrence clustering, as were five repertoires with anomalous nucleotide sharing. Entries here come from immuneACCESS through TCRdb and include only in-frame sequences with V and J called. Some clones fail to appear in such tables; in the studies checked, an unresolved V gene covers under half of the shortfall, and the cause of the remainder is unknown. V and J calls and clone size follow that table, whereas D and trimming were derived from the DNA. The sample table lists 130,000 or so clones, roughly 78% of them with a count of one. The biggest ten clones account for 5% to 6% of the sample.

The CDR3, cysteine through phenylalanine, is 14 amino acids long. The read is trimmed to its CDR3 DNA, 42 bases read in frame from base 1. The germline V gene provides CDR1 SGHTA and CDR2 FQGNSA. Material: PBMCs. Here the chain combines TRBV7-2 and TRBJ2-5; a stretch of 9 junction bases matches TRBD1. The DNA matches TRBJ2-7 better at its end, which makes the J call doubtful. This receptor was identified in a man younger than 45 in good health and CMV-seronegative. The encoded CDR3 is CASSLGQGGYEQYF. The base sequence is TGTGCCAGCAGCTTGGGACAGGGTGGGTACGAGCAGTACTTC.